Given below is one T cell receptor beta chain in context. Its target is unknown. This CDR3 is 12 amino acids long. Between the trimmed V and J ends, which lost 4 bases and 14 bases, there was a span of 17 bases. Germline CDR1 reads SNHLY; CDR2 reads FYNNEI. The sample comes from a study of T cell responses to AZD1222 COVID-19 vaccine. TCRdb's copy holds only in-frame clones and misses some; the assay was immunoSEQ multiplex PCR. The data contain more than 150,000 clones, 85% to 90% of them singletons. Overall study findings and caveats: The donors showed a predominance of white British ancestry and of females, with possible underestimation of clonal diversity.

The genes are TRBV2 and TRBJ1-2; D is unresolved. The TCR sequence derives from an adult in good health. The sequenced sample was peripheral blood, obtained on day 0 of MenACWY control vaccination. CDR3 DNA sequence: TGTGCCAGCAGTGCCCAAAGCGTCGGGTATACCTTC. Residues: CASSAQSVGYTF.